This TCR beta chain was found in a study of OX40 agonist ivuxolimab in advanced cancers. About the study: An anti-OX40 (CD134) antibody with agonistic activity, ivuxolimab, was administered to patients. Patients with hepatocellular carcinoma, melanoma, renal cell or head and neck cancer made up the dose-escalation patients. Enrollees could have had prior anti-PD-1, anti-PD-L1 or anti-CTLA-4 therapy, which roughly 40% had received. Study-wide results and limits: In the expanded peripheral T cells, antigen specificity was never determined.

Worth noting for this clone: What it binds is unknown.

Sequencing used immunoSEQ multiplex PCR; TCRdb keeps in-frame clones, though not all of them. The table records about 91,000 clones, more than 70% of them present only once. V was cut by 0 bases and J by 5 bases, with 11 bases left in between. CDR3 length: 15 amino acids. Germline CDR1 reads KGHSH; CDR2 reads LQKENI. The chain has TRBV18 and TRBJ2-1; tentative D call: TRBD2 (6 bases). The specimen comprised CD4+ or CD8+ T cells sorted from blood, sampled in a trial of the OX40 agonist ivuxolimab. The TCR sequence derives from an adult with an advanced solid tumor such as melanoma, head and neck, liver or kidney cancer. CDR3 in DNA: TGTGCCAGCTCACCACCGGGACTCCGCAACAATGAGCAGTTCTTC. This codes for CASSPPGLRNNEQFF.